Below, 14 T cell receptor beta chains from the same sample are listed, as sequenced in a study of blood T cell repertoires in COVID-19. Clones were read by immunoSEQ multiplex PCR, and TCRdb kept only the in-frame ones, dropping some. The sample has 35,000 to 50,000 clones; around 83% are singletons. Input material: peripheral blood. The origin of the receptors is a man aged 55 to 69 with acute or convalescent COVID-19.

V usage is TRBV28 and J usage is TRBJ1-3; no clear D gene. V dropped 9 bases and J dropped 4 bases, with 10 bases sitting between them. This CDR3 contains 12 residues. Germline CDR1 MDHEN, CDR2 SYDVKM. The CDR3 is CASRGRGNTIYF. CDR3 nucleotides: TGTGCCAGTAGAGGGAGGGGAAACACCATATATTTT.

V gene TRBV5-4 combines with J gene TRBJ2-2; 8 bases align to TRBD1. This CDR3 has 15 amino acids. Trimming at V came to 4 bases and at J to 2 bases, leaving 4 bases not matched to a gene. Germline V CDR1 and CDR2: SGHNT, YYREEE (reference sequence). The CDR3, as DNA: TGTGCCAGCAGCCCCGGACAGGGAAACACCGGGGAGCTGTTTTTT. Translation gives CASSPGQGNTGELFF.

This clone was picked up one time. The chain has TRBV28 and TRBJ2-7, with TRBD2 as a possible D gene (6 bases). Per germline, CDR1 MDHEN and CDR2 SYDVKM. The CDR3 consists of 14 residues. Trimming removed 6 bases at V and 2 bases at J, with 14 bases between. In nucleotides, the CDR3 is TGTGCCAGCAGCAAAGCGGGCGGACCCTACGAGCAGTACTTC. Residues: CASSKAGGPYEQYF.

V and J are TRBV29-1 and TRBJ2-7; TRBD1 aligns across 8 bases. V lost 4 bases, J lost 3 bases, and 5 bases stayed unmatched. This CDR3 is built from 13 residues. CDR1 is SQVTM, CDR2 ANQGSEA, per germline. In nucleotides, the CDR3 is TGCAGCGTTGCTACAGGGGGTGTCTACGAGCAGTACTTC. Translation gives CSVATGGVYEQYF.

This clone showed up just once. The CDR3 spells CAIRDSSAGYEQYF. In nucleotides, the CDR3 is TGTGCCATCAGGGACAGCTCAGCAGGCTACGAGCAGTACTTC. The rearrangement uses TRBV10-3 and TRBJ2-7, with D perhaps TRBD1 (6 bases). The CDR3 contains 14 residues. Germline V gene data show CDR1 as ENHRY and CDR2 as SYGVKD. V was pared by 6 bases and J by 3 bases, with 15 bases between.

In this sample, this clone turned up a few times. This sequence joins TRBV4-2 and TRBJ1-3; TRBD1 is a possible D gene (6 bases). The CDR3 sequence is 16 residues long. The germline gives CDR1 LGHNA, CDR2 YNFKEQ. Trimming shortened V by 1 base and J by 0 bases, and 10 bases separated the two germline ends. The CDR3 reads CASSQGDIISGNTIYF. DNA for the CDR3: TGTGCCAGCAGCCAAGGGGACATTATCTCTGGAAACACCATATATTTT.

This sequence joins TRBV30 and TRBJ1-1; no definite D call. Trimming pared 0 bases from V and 4 bases from J, leaving 12 bases between. This CDR3 contains 14 residues. Per germline, CDR1 GTSNPN and CDR2 SVGIG (reference sequence). CDR3 nucleotides: TGTGCCTGGAGTGTACTTAACTTCGGCACTGAAGCTTTCTTT. This encodes CAWSVLNFGTEAFF. The full variable domain, its missing parts supplied by reference TRBV30 and TRBJ1-1, is SQTIHQWPATLVQPVGSPLSLECTVEGTSNPNLYWYRQAAGRGLQLLFYSVGIGQISSEVPQNLSASRPQDRQFILSSKKLLLSDSGFYLCAWSVLNFGTEAFFGQGTRLTVV.

Details on this clone: An end of the junction does not agree with germline; a read error may underlie this. CDR3 residues: CASRQIRDSFADF. Here the CDR3 DNA reads TGTGCCAGCAGACAAATCCGGGACAGCTTCGCAGACTTC. This chain joins TRBV2 and TRBJ2-5, with TRBD1 identical over 7 bases. The CDR3 totals 13 residues. Per the germline V gene, CDR1 is SNHLY and CDR2 is FYNNEI.

This clone was found a few times. This chain joins TRBV3-1 (or the pseudogene TRBV3-2) and TRBJ2-2; 8 nucleotides align to TRBD1. The germline CDR1 and CDR2 sequences are LGHDT and YNNKEL (reference sequence). The CDR3 is 16 residues long. The V segment lost 4 bases and the J segment 3 bases; nucleotides outside the gene matches: 7. The CDR3 DNA sequence: TGTGCCAGCAGCCGGTGGACAGGGTGGGACACCGGGGAGCTGTTTTTT. This encodes CASSRWTGWDTGELFF.

The V gene is TRBV3-1 (or the pseudogene TRBV3-2), the J gene TRBJ2-7; the D gene is possibly TRBD2 (5 bases). The CDR3 spans 15 residues. The V gene's germline CDR1 is LGHDT and CDR2 YNNKEL (reference sequence). Trimming shortened V by 0 bases and J by 2 bases, and 11 bases separated the two germline ends. This chain's CDR3 is CASSQDAGLAYEQYF. The CDR3 DNA is TGTGCCAGCAGCCAAGATGCTGGACTCGCCTACGAGCAGTACTTC.

This chain joins TRBV6-5 and TRBJ2-3; D is perhaps TRBD1 (5 bases). CDR1 and CDR2 (germline): MNHEY, SVGAGI. The CDR3 loop spans 12 amino acids. Trimming stripped 6 bases from V and 6 bases from J, with 10 bases between. CDR3 protein: CASSLQVDTQYF. As DNA, the CDR3 is TGTGCCAGCAGCCTACAGGTGGATACGCAGTATTTT.

This clone has only one observation. CDR3 in amino acids: CATMLAGGPYEQFF. As DNA, the CDR3 is TGTGCCACCATGTTAGCGGGGGGGCCCTATGAGCAGTTCTTC. The chain is built from TRBV27 and TRBJ2-1; 11 bases fit TRBD2. V lost 10 bases and J lost 8; bases outside the gene matches: 10. Looked up from germline, CDR1 is MNHEY and CDR2 is SMNVEV (reference sequence). The CDR3 runs to 14 residues.

This chain connects TRBV6-2 or TRBV6-3 to TRBJ1-5; D is undetermined. The CDR3 is 13 amino acids. Germline assignment: CDR1 MNHEY and CDR2 SVGEGT. V lost 2 bases and J lost 6, with 8 bases in between. The CDR3, as DNA: TGTGCCAGCAGTTACACAGAAGGTCAGCCCCAGCATTTT. This encodes CASSYTEGQPQHF.

The chain couples TRBV27 to TRBJ1-2; D is perhaps TRBD1 (5 bases). The CDR3 contains 15 residues. Germline loops: CDR1 MNHEY, CDR2 SMNVEV (reference sequence). Trimming left V 6 bases short and J 0 bases short, with 14 bases between. CDR3 nucleotides: TGTGCCAGCAGCGTCGACAGAGCCACTAACTATGGCTACACCTTC. This translates into CASSVDRATNYGYTF.